The rows below give T cell receptor beta chains drawn from one sample of a study of blood T cell repertoires in COVID-19. Here immunoSEQ multiplex PCR was the method, and the copy in TCRdb shows in-frame clones only, minus some. Of roughly 78,000 clones listed, approximately 80% are singletons. The sample consisted of peripheral blood. The receptors were sampled from a man aged 50 to 60 with COVID-19, enrolled during active disease. The CDR3 runs from the conserved cysteine through the conserved F or W. D genes are given only for firm matches. For some rows the clone size is stated as once, few or many, or as a class when expanded; others skip it.

DNA	CDR3	D	J	V	size
TGTGCCAGCAGCTTATTTGGTAGGGGCAGGGTTGAGCAGTACTTC	CASSLFGRGRVEQYF	-	TRBJ2-7	TRBV7-2	-
TGTGCCAGCTGCGGAACGTGGCAAGAGACCCAGTACTTC	CASCGTWQETQYF	-	TRBJ2-5	TRBV2	-
TGTGCCAGCAGCCCCCGGACTAGCGGTCCCTACAATGAGCAGTTCTTC	CASSPRTSGPYNEQFF	TRBD2	TRBJ2-1	TRBV3-1/TRBV3-2	-
TGTGCCAGCAGTCAAACAGGGGCTCAGAACACTGAAGCTTTCTTT	CASSQTGAQNTEAFF	TRBD1	TRBJ1-1	TRBV28	-
TGTGCCAGCAGCTTACGACTAGCGGTCACAGATACGCAGTATTTT	CASSLRLAVTDTQYF	TRBD2	TRBJ2-3	TRBV5-4	-
TGTGCCAGTAGTATTTCCAGCGTCACCTACGAGCAGTACTTC	CASSISSVTYEQYF	-	TRBJ2-7	TRBV19	-
TGTGCCAGTAGTATAGGACAGCACACCGGGGAGCTGTTTTTT	CASSIGQHTGELFF	-	TRBJ2-2	TRBV19	-
TGTGCCAGCATCCTCGGGACTAGCGGGAGAAGAAACACCGGGGAGCTGTTTTTT	CASILGTSGRRNTGELFF	TRBD2	TRBJ2-2	TRBV7-9	few
TGTGCCAGCAGTGGGACTAGCGGGGGTTTCTCCTACAATGAGCAGTTCTTC	CASSGTSGGFSYNEQFF	TRBD2	TRBJ2-1	TRBV28	-
TGTGCCAGCAGCCATAGGTCTAGGTCCGAGCAGTACTTC	CASSHRSRSEQYF	-	TRBJ2-7	TRBV3-1/TRBV3-2	-
TGTGCCTGGGGTGGAGGGGGGGACAATTCACCCCTCCACTTT	CAWGGGGDNSPLHF	-	TRBJ1-6	TRBV30	-
TGTGCCAGCAGCTTATGGACTAGCGGGACCAAAGAGCAGTACTTC	CASSLWTSGTKEQYF	TRBD2	TRBJ2-7	TRBV13	-
TGTGCCAGCAGTGGTCAGGGGGCCGGTCAGCCCCAGCATTTT	CASSGQGAGQPQHF	TRBD1	TRBJ1-5	TRBV6-2/TRBV6-3	-
TGTGCCAGCAGCACCAAAGAGGGGGAGTCCTACGAGCAGTACTTC	CASSTKEGESYEQYF	-	TRBJ2-7	TRBV6-5	few
TGTGCCAGCAGCTTAGAGTCCCGTAGAGGGAGCTCCTACAATGAGCAGTTCTTC	CASSLESRRGSSYNEQFF	-	TRBJ2-1	TRBV7-2	-
TGTGCCTCCAGAGAGGCAGCATTATCCGGGGCAGATACGCAGTATTTT	CASREAALSGADTQYF	-	TRBJ2-3	TRBV10-3	-